This T cell receptor beta chain was obtained from a study of blood T cell repertoires in COVID-19. Across the whole study: In each case, the material was cDNA or gDNA derived from T cells, B-cell-depleted T cells, or PBMCs.

Produced via immunoSEQ multiplex PCR; TCRdb's table is partial and in-frame only. The data hold 300,000 to 400,000 clones, with 89% observed a single time. The CDR3 spans 15 residues. Trimming at V came to 5 bases and at J to 2 bases, leaving 6 bases not matched to a gene. Germline CDR1 is LNHDA and CDR2 is SQIVND (reference sequence). What was sequenced was PBMCs or T cells enriched from blood (not recorded which). V and J are TRBV19 and TRBJ2-3; 8 bases line up with TRBD1. The sequence derives from a man aged 55 to 70 who had recovered from COVID-19. The CDR3 loop is CASSSRTGYTDTQYF. The CDR3 bases are TGTGCCAGTAGTTCCAGGACAGGGTACACAGATACGCAGTATTTT.